The 12 T cell receptor beta chains below all came from one sample that was sequenced in a study of response to subunit inactivated influenza vaccine. TCRdb passed the RT-PCR reads through MiXCR, listing each CDR3 protein once. The data show about 540,000 distinct CDR3 sequences, 20% to 25% seen once. The data were also submitted as part of a second study, on T cells expressing NK-cell markers. That report notes: The authors made TCR beta cDNA libraries by 5'RACE template switching. This switching added a universal primer site and UMIs.

The sequences come from CD4+ T cells sorted from PBMCs, collected 12 days after vaccination. These receptors came from a man aged 45 to 65 who received an inactivated influenza vaccine.

J is TRBJ2-5 and V is TRBV9, with a possible D match to TRBD2 (6 bases). The CDR3 is made up of 15 amino acids. The germline V gene has CDR1 SGDLS and CDR2 YYNGEE. V dropped 1 base and J dropped 5 bases, with 15 bases sitting between them. DNA of the CDR3: TGTGCCAGCAGCGTAACTCCGACTAGGGACGAGACCCAGTACTTC. This gives the protein CASSVTPTRDETQYF.

The rearrangement joins TRBV20-1 to TRBJ2-7; D is perhaps TRBD2 (5 bases). Germline values: CDR1 DFQATT, CDR2 SNEGSKA (reference sequence). The CDR3 has 15 residues. Deletions cut 3 bases from V and 3 bases from J, with 18 bases between. CDR3 region: CSASAVSLAGYEQYF. The CDR3 bases are TGCAGTGCTAGCGCGGTGTCTCTAGCTGGCTACGAGCAGTACTTC.

The rearrangement uses TRBV11-2 and TRBJ2-3; TRBD2 agrees at 7 bases. V lost 3 bases and J lost 2; bases outside the gene matches: 17. The CDR3 spans 19 residues. Germline CDR1 reads SGHAT; CDR2 reads FQNNGV. The CDR3 DNA is TGTGCCAGCAGCTTCCGTCCCCAAAATCTAGCGGCCCCCACAGATACGCAGTATTTT. Protein: CASSFRPQNLAAPTDTQYF.

The chain couples TRBV7-8 to TRBJ1-6, with TRBD1 matching 8 bases. V lost 5 bases, J lost 8 bases, and 8 bases stayed unmatched. The CDR3 runs 15 residues. Germline V gene data show CDR1 as SGHVS and CDR2 as FQNEAQ. The CDR3 coding sequence is TGTGCCAGCAGCAGACGACAGGGGACGGATTCACCCCTCCACTTT. Its protein is CASSRRQGTDSPLHF.

The chain combines TRBV18 with TRBJ1-5; 8 bases map to TRBD1. In germline, CDR1 is KGHSH, CDR2 LQKENI. V was pared by 6 bases and J by 9 bases, with 7 bases of the junction left unmatched. CDR3 size: 13 residues. In DNA, the CDR3 is TGTGCCAGCTCCCTCGACAGGGGTTGGCCCCAGCATTTT. This codes for CASSLDRGWPQHF.

V is TRBV4-3 and J is TRBJ1-6, with no clear D. V lost 0 bases to trimming and J lost 5 bases, with 11 bases between them. Germline values: CDR1 LGHNA, CDR2 YSLEER. This CDR3 contains 16 residues. The CDR3 is CASSQDFGSNNSPLHF. The CDR3 DNA sequence: TGCGCCAGCAGCCAAGATTTCGGCAGCAATAATTCACCCCTCCACTTT.

The J gene is TRBJ2-7, the V gene TRBV4-2; TRBD1 is a possible D gene (5 bases). The germline V gene has CDR1 LGHNA and CDR2 YNFKEQ. The CDR3 has 13 amino acids. V lost 0 bases to trimming and J lost 6 bases, with 9 bases between them. The CDR3 DNA reads as TGTGCCAGCAGCCAAGATGTGCAGGGCGAGCAGTACTTC. Protein sequence: CASSQDVQGEQYF.

This clonotype was recorded a few times. The genes are TRBV7-2 and TRBJ2-7; TRBD2 matches 8 bases. The CDR3 is made up of 15 amino acids. V was clipped by 3 bases and J by 1 base; unmatched bases: 5. The germline V gene encodes CDR1 SGHTA and CDR2 FQGNSA. The CDR3 protein is CASSLASGSSYEQYF. Here the CDR3 DNA reads TGTGCCAGCAGCTTGGCTAGCGGGTCTTCCTACGAGCAGTACTTC.

The gene calls are TRBV20-1 and TRBJ2-1, with unresolved D. CDR1 is DFQATT and CDR2 is SNEGSKA in the germline V gene (reference sequence). The CDR3 consists of 14 residues. V was shortened by 1 base and J by 4 bases, with 11 bases between the two germline ends. The DNA of the CDR3 is TGCAGTGCTAGAGCTGGGGTCGGTTACAATGAGCAGTTCTTC. It encodes CSARAGVGYNEQFF.

The chain couples TRBV7-9 to TRBJ1-5; D gene unclear. Germline V gene data show CDR1 as SEHNR and CDR2 as FQNEAQ (reference sequence). CDR3 length: 11 residues. Deletions cut 4 bases from V and 5 bases from J, with 3 bases between. The CDR3 coding sequence is TGTGCCAGCAGCTCACATCAGCCCCAGCATTTT. Its protein is CASSSHQPQHF.

This clonotype showed up just a few times. The V gene is TRBV5-1, the J gene TRBJ2-3, with D tentatively TRBD2 (6 bases). The CDR3 covers 15 residues. Trimming removed 0 bases at V and 5 bases at J, with 13 bases between. Germline-derived CDR1 and CDR2 are SGHRS and YFSETQ. The CDR3 region is CASSLGDGSGDTQYF. The DNA of the CDR3 is TGCGCCAGCAGCTTGGGAGACGGGAGTGGAGATACGCAGTATTTT.

The V call is TRBV7-9, the J call TRBJ1-1; TRBD1 matches at 7 bases. The ends lost 2 bases at V and 5 bases at J; junction bases unmatched: 5. Per the germline V gene, CDR1 is SEHNR and CDR2 is FQNEAQ (reference sequence). The CDR3 has 14 amino acids. This chain's CDR3 is CASSLQTGLTEAFF. CDR3 bases: TGTGCCAGCAGCTTACAGACAGGGCTGACTGAAGCTTTCTTT.